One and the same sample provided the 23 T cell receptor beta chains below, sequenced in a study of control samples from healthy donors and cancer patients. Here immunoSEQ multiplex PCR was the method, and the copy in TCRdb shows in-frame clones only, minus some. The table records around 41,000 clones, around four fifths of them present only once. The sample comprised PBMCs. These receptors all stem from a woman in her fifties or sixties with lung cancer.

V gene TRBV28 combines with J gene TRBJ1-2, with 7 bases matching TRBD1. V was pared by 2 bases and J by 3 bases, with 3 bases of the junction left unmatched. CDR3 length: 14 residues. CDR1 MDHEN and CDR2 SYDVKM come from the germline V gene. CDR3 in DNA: TGTGCCAGCAGTTTAGACAGGGTCGACTATGGCTACACCTTC. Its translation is CASSLDRVDYGYTF.

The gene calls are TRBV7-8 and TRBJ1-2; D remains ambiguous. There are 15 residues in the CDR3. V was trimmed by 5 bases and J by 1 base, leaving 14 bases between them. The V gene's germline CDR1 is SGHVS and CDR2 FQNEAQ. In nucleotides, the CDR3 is TGTGCCAGCAGCCTCAGCCGGACCAGTAACTATGGCTACACCTTC. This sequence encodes CASSLSRTSNYGYTF.

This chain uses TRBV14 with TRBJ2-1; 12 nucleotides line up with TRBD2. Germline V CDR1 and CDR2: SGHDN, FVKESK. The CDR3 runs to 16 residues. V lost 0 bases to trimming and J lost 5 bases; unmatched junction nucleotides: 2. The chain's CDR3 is CASSQELAGGNNEQFF. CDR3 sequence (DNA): TGTGCCAGCAGCCAAGAACTAGCGGGGGGTAACAATGAGCAGTTCTTC.

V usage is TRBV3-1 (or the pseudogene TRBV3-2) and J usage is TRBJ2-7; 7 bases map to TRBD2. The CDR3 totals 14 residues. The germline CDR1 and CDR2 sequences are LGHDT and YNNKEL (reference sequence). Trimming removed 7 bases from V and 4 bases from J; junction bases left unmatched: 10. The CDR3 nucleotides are TGTGCCAGCACCCGGAGCGGGGAGAATTACGAGCAGTACTTC. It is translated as CASTRSGENYEQYF.

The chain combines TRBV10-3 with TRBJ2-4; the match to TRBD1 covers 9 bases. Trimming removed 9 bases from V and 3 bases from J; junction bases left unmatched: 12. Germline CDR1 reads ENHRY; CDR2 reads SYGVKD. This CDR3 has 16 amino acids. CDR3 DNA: TGTGCCATAAGTCCCGGGACAGGGAGTGGCAAAAACATTCAGTACTTC. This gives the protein CAISPGTGSGKNIQYF.

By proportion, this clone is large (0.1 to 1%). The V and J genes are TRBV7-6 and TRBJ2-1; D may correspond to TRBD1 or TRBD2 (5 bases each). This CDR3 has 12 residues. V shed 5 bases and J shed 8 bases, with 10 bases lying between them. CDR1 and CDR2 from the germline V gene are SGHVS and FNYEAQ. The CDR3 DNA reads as TGTGCCAGCAGCCCCCGGGGCTATGAGCAGTTCTTC. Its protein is CASSPRGYEQFF.

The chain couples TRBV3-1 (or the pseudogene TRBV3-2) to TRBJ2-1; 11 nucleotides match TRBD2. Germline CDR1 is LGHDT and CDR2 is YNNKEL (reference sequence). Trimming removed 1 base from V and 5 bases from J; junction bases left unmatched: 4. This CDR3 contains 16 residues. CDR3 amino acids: CASSQGGLAENNEQFF. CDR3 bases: TGTGCCAGCAGCCAAGGGGGACTAGCGGAGAACAATGAGCAGTTCTTC.

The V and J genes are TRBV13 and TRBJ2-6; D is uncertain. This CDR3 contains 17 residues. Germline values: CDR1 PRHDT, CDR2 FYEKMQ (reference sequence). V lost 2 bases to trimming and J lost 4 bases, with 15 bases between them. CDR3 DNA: TGTGCCAGCAGCTTAATGGAAAATCTTGCGGGGGCCAACGTCCTGACTTTC. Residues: CASSLMENLAGANVLTF.

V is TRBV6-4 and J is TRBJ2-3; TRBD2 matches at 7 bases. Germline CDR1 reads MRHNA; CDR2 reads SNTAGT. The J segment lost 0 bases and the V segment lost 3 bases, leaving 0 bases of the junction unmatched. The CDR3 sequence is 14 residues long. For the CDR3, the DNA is TGTGCCAGCAGTGAGCGGGGGAGCACAGATACGCAGTATTTT. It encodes CASSERGSTDTQYF.

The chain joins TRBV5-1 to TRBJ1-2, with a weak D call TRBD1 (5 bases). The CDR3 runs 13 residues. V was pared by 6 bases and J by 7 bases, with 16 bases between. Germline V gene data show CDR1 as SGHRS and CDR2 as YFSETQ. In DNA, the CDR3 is TGCGCCAGCAAAGGGGAGACAGTGGGTGGCTACACCTTC. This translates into CASKGETVGGYTF.

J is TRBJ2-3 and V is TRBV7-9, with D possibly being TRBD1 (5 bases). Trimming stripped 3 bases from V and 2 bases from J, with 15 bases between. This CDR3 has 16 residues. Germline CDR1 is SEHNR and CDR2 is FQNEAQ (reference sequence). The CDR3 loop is CASSFDQGRVTDTQYF. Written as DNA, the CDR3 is TGTGCCAGCAGCTTTGATCAGGGTCGGGTCACAGATACGCAGTATTTT.

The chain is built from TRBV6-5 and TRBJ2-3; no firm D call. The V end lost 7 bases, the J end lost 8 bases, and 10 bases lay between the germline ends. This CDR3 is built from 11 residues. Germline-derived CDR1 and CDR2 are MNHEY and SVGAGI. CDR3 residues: CASTPGLTQYF. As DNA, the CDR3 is TGTGCCAGCACCCCTGGCCTTACGCAGTATTTT.

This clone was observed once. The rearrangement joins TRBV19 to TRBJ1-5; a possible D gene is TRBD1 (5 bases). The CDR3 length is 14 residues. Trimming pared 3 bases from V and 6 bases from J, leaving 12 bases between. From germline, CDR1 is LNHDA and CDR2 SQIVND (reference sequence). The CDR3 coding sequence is TGTGCCAGTAGTATGGAGATTGGGGGTCAGCCCCAGCATTTT. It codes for CASSMEIGGQPQHF. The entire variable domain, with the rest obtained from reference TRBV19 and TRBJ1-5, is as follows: DGGITQSPKYLFRKEGQNVTLSCEQNLNHDAMYWYRQDPGQGLRLIYYSQIVNDFQKGDIAEGYSVSREKKESFPLTVTSAQKNPTAFYLCASSMEIGGQPQHFGDGTRLSIL.

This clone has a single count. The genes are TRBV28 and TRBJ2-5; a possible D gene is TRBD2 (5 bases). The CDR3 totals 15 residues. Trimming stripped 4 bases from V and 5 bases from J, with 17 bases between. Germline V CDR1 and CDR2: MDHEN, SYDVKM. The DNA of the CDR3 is TGTGCCAGCAGTTATAGGGCGGGCGGAAAGGAGACCCAGTACTTC. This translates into CASSYRAGGKETQYF.

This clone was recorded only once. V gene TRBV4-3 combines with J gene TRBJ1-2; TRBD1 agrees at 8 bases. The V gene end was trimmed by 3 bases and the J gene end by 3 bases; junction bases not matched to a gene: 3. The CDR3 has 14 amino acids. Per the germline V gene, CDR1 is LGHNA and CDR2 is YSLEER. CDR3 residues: CASSQVDRDYGYTF. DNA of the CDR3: TGCGCCAGCAGCCAGGTGGACAGGGACTATGGCTACACCTTC.

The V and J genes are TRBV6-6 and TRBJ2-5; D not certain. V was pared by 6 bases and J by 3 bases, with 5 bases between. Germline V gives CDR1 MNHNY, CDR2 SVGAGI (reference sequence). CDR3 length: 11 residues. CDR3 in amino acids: CASSLKETQYF. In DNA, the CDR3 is TGTGCCAGCAGCCTCAAAGAGACCCAGTACTTC.

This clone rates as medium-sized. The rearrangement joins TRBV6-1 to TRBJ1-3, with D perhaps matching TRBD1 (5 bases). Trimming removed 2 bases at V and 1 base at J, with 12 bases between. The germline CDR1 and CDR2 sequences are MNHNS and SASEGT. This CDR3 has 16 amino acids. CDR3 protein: CASSEFGWGSGNTIYF. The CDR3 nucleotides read TGTGCCAGCAGTGAATTCGGGTGGGGGTCTGGAAACACCATATATTTT.

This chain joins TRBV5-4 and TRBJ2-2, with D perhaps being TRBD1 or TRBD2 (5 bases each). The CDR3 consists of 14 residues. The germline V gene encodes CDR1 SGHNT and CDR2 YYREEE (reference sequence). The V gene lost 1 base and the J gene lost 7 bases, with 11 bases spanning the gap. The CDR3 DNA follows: TGTGCCAGCAGCTTGAGGGAGAGGGGCGGGGAGCTGTTTTTT. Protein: CASSLRERGGELFF.

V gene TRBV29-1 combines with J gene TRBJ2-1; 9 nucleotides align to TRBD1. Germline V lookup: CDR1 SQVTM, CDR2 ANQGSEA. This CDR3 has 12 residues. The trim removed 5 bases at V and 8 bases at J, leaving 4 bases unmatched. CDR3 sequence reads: CSVQTGGDEQFF. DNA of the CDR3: TGCAGCGTTCAGACAGGGGGGGATGAGCAGTTCTTC.

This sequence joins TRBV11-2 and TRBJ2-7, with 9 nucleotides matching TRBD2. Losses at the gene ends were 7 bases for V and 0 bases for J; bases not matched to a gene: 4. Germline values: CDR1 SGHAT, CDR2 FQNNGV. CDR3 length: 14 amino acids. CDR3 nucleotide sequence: TGTGCCAGCACCGAGACTAGCGGCTCCTACGAGCAGTACTTC. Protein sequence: CASTETSGSYEQYF.

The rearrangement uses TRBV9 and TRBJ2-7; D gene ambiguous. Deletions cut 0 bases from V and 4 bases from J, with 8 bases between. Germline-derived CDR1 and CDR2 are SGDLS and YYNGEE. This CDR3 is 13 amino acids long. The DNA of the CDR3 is TGTGCCAGCAGCGTAGGAGTTGGGTACGAGCAGTACTTC. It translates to CASSVGVGYEQYF.

The CDR3 nucleotides read TGTGCCAGCAGCCGTTCAGGGTTAGGGTGGGCTTTCTTT. Protein: CASSRSGLGWAFF. J is TRBJ1-1 and V is TRBV11-2; a possible D gene is TRBD1 (5 bases). Trimming pared 5 bases from V and 11 bases from J, leaving 18 bases between. Looked up from germline, CDR1 is SGHAT and CDR2 is FQNNGV. The CDR3 is 13 residues long.

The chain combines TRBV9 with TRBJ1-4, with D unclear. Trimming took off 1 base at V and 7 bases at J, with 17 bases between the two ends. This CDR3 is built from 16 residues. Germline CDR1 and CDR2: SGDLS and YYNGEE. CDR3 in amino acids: CASSVKAGLGFEKLFF. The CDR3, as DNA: TGTGCCAGCAGCGTAAAGGCCGGGCTAGGGTTTGAAAAACTGTTTTTT.